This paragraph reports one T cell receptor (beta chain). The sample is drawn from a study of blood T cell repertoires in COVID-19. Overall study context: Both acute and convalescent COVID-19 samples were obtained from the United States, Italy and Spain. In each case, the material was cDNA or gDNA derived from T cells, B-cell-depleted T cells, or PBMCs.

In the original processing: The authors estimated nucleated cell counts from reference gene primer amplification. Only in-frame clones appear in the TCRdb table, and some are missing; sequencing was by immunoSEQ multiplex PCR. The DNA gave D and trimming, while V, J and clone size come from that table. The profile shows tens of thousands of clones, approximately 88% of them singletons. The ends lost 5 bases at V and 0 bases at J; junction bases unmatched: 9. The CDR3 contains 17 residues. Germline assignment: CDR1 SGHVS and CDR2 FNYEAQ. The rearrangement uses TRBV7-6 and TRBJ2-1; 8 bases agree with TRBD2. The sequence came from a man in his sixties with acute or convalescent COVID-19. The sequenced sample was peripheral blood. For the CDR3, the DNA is TGTGCCAGCAGCACCTTAGCGGGGATTAGCTCCTACAATGAGCAGTTCTTC. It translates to CASSTLAGISSYNEQFF.